The T cell receptor beta chain under discussion was sequenced for a study of cytomegalovirus exposure and HLA in healthy donors. Study background: Findings of an earlier analysis included 110 million or so unique TCR beta sequences from some 180 million T cells. Study-wide results and limits: There were some public TCRs occurring in many donors, but most TCR sequences were rare.

This clone occurred a few times. No antigen is known for it. The same CDR3 arises from other DNA sequences in this sample as well. Everyone who donated was a healthy bone marrow donor. Each donor was nominally healthy when sampled (though unrecorded immune exposures were likely). Trimming shortened V by 1 base and J by 0 bases, and 5 bases separated the two germline ends. The germline V gene encodes CDR1 SGHNT and CDR2 YENEEA. The length of the CDR3 is 14 residues. In the PCR, 60 Vbeta and 13 Jbeta primers were used. Assay used: immunoSEQ multiplex PCR; TCRdb lists only in-frame clones, some missing. The sample contains approximately 80,000 clones, less than 80% of which appear only once.

The TCR sequence derives from a man aged 25 to 40 in good health and CMV-seropositive. V is TRBV11-3 and J is TRBJ2-3; TRBD2 might be the D (5 bases). Sequenced sample: PBMCs. Written as DNA, the CDR3 is TGTGCCAGCAGCTTAGGGAGGAGCACAGATACGCAGTATTTT. Its translation is CASSLGRSTDTQYF.